This entry features one TCR beta chain sequence. Antigen unknown. The data stem from a study of cytomegalovirus exposure and HLA in healthy donors. Notes on the study in general: In a later analysis, productive TCRs from donors in an Asian-associated ancestry cluster reportedly carried fewer N-insertions than the cohort mean.

The PCR was carried out with 60 Vbeta primers and 13 Jbeta primers. Clones were read by immunoSEQ multiplex PCR, and TCRdb kept only the in-frame ones, dropping some. Counted here are 150,000 to 200,000 clones, around 81% occurring once; the ten biggest clones make up 0.9% to 1.1%. The V gene end was trimmed by 7 bases and the J gene end by 2 bases; junction bases not matched to a gene: 10. CDR1 is MNHNY and CDR2 is SVGAGI in the germline V gene (reference sequence). The CDR3 consists of 15 residues. The chain employs TRBV6-6 and TRBJ2-5; 7 positions agree with TRBD1. The sequenced sample was PBMCs. The TCR sequence derives from a woman aged 35 to 49 in good health and CMV-seronegative. CDR3 sequence (DNA): TGTGCCAGCACCATGGGACAGTTAACACAAGAGACCCAGTACTTC. Translating it yields CASTMGQLTQETQYF.